This T cell receptor beta chain was captured by sequencing in a study of shared clonotypes between healthy human individuals. The method was immunoSEQ multiplex PCR; TCRdb's version includes in-frame clones alone and lacks a portion of them. Of over 1.5 million clones listed, 95% to 99% were seen once; the top ten hold about 0.42%. From germline, CDR1 is MGHRA and CDR2 YSYEKL. V lost 0 bases and J lost 2, with 14 bases in between. The CDR3 consists of 17 residues. This clonotype originated in a man aged 25 to 40 in good health. Sequenced sample: naive CD4+ T cells sorted from blood. The subset denotes: CD45RA+ positively selected. The chain uses TRBV4-1 and TRBJ2-1; D perhaps matches TRBD2 (6 bases). This CDR3 is CASSQELASFPYNEQFF. In DNA, the CDR3 is TGCGCCAGCAGCCAAGAACTAGCTAGTTTCCCCTACAATGAGCAGTTCTTC.